This T cell receptor beta chain appears in the sequencing data of a study of blood T cell repertoires in COVID-19. Study as a whole: COVID-19 samples from acute and convalescent phases originated in the United States, Italy and Spain. T cells, B-cell-depleted T cells, or PBMCs provided the cDNA or gDNA that served as material.

The V and J ends lost 5 bases and 3 bases respectively, with 14 bases between them. The CDR3 spans 15 residues. In germline, CDR1 is MNHNY, CDR2 SVGAGI (reference sequence). The authors' processing: Quantification of nucleated cells was approximated via reference gene primer amplification. Generated by immunoSEQ multiplex PCR, the TCRdb table keeps only in-frame clones and is missing some. The DNA was the basis for D and trimming; V, J and clone size are from that table. The table includes some 530,000 clones, 70% to 90% detected once. The TCR sequence derives from a human donor in a cohort sampled during active COVID-19. The V call is TRBV6-6, the J call TRBJ1-5, with D hard to call. The source material was peripheral blood. The CDR3 nucleotides are TGTGCCAGCAGTCCCATTAGGAGCCCCAATCAGCCCCAGCATTTT. The encoded protein is CASSPIRSPNQPQHF.